The 9 T cell receptor beta chains below all came from one sample that was sequenced in a study of T cell responses to AZD1222 COVID-19 vaccine. Profiled with immunoSEQ multiplex PCR; TCRdb holds only in-frame clones, not every one. Among 150,000 or so clones listed, 92% were seen once. This sample comprised peripheral blood, obtained on day 0 of AZD1222 vaccination. Source of these receptors: an adult in good health.

This chain links TRBV6-5 with TRBJ1-2; tentative D call: TRBD1 (6 bases). The V gene lost 7 bases and the J gene lost 3 bases, with 18 bases spanning the gap. The CDR3 spans 15 residues. Germline CDR1 MNHEY, CDR2 SVGAGI. The CDR3 sequence: CASKITGRLDYGYTF. CDR3 coding DNA: TGTGCCAGCAAAATTACAGGGAGATTGGACTATGGCTACACCTTC.

This chain connects TRBV24-1 to TRBJ1-1; D may be TRBD1 (5 bases). The CDR3 consists of 13 residues. V was cut by 5 bases and J by 14 bases, with 20 bases left in between. Germline V gene data show CDR1 as KGHDR and CDR2 as SFDVKD. CDR3 sequence: CATSADRGALLFF. The CDR3 coding sequence is TGTGCCACCAGTGCTGATCGAGGGGCCTTGTTGTTCTTT.

The rearrangement joins TRBV5-5 to TRBJ2-4; D remains ambiguous. The germline gives CDR1 SGHKS, CDR2 YYEKEE (reference sequence). V lost 1 base to trimming and J lost 6 bases, with 11 bases between them. The CDR3 extends over 14 amino acids. CDR3 in amino acids: CASSLNSERNIQYF. The CDR3 coding sequence is TGTGCCAGCAGCTTGAATTCTGAGCGAAACATTCAGTACTTC.

The chain couples TRBV6-5 to TRBJ2-3, with D possibly matching TRBD2 (5 bases). The length of the CDR3 is 14 residues. Trimming shortened V by 6 bases and J by 6 bases, and 16 bases separated the two germline ends. CDR1 and CDR2 (germline): MNHEY, SVGAGI. DNA for the CDR3: TGTGCCAGCAGCCGCCGGCAGGACTCCGATACGCAGTATTTT. Protein product: CASSRRQDSDTQYF.

The rearrangement joins TRBV5-1 to TRBJ1-1; the match to TRBD1 covers 7 bases. CDR3 size: 14 residues. Per germline, CDR1 SGHRS and CDR2 YFSETQ. The trim removed 4 bases at V and 4 bases at J, leaving 7 bases unmatched. CDR3 nucleotide sequence: TGCGCCAGCAGCACCGACAGGGCGGGCACTGAAGCTTTCTTT. This codes for CASSTDRAGTEAFF.

The rearrangement joins TRBV18 to TRBJ2-7, with 8 nucleotides matching TRBD1. Germline CDR1 KGHSH, CDR2 LQKENI. V shed 2 bases, J shed 6 bases, and the junction held 3 bases outside the gene matches. The length of the CDR3 is 13 residues. The CDR3 bases are TGTGCCAGCTCACCAAAGACAGGGGCCGAGCAGTACTTC. Translated, it gives CASSPKTGAEQYF.

This clone appeared a few times. V gene TRBV7-9 combines with J gene TRBJ2-1; unclear D gene. This CDR3 spans 18 amino acids. Trimming removed 2 bases from V and 2 bases from J, with 19 bases in between. The germline V gene has CDR1 SEHNR and CDR2 FQNEAQ (reference sequence). The CDR3 coding sequence is TGTGCCAGCAGCTTATCTGACCCGAGAACGCCTGCCTACAATGAGCAGTTCTTC. Protein product: CASSLSDPRTPAYNEQFF.

The chain uses TRBV30 and TRBJ2-1; D may be TRBD1 (6 bases). CDR1 and CDR2 from the germline V gene are GTSNPN and SVGIG (reference sequence). The ends were cut back, 3 bases at V and 7 bases at J, with 22 bases in the middle. The CDR3 contains 16 residues. Written as DNA, the CDR3 is TGTGCCTGGAGCCGAAACACAGGGTCCCCTTCGAATGAGCAGTTCTTC. It translates to CAWSRNTGSPSNEQFF.

This sequence joins TRBV19 and TRBJ2-6; D ambiguous. Germline CDR1 reads LNHDA; CDR2 reads SQIVND (reference sequence). Trimming pared 6 bases from V and 0 bases from J, leaving 15 bases between. The CDR3 loop spans 17 amino acids. In nucleotides, the CDR3 is TGTGCCAGTAGGAGACTGAGTCAGGACTCTGGGGCCAACGTCCTGACTTTC. Protein: CASRRLSQDSGANVLTF.